This paragraph covers one T cell receptor (beta chain) sequence. MiXCR, applied by TCRdb to the RT-PCR reads, yields one record per CDR3 protein. The sample gives roughly 880,000 distinct CDR3 sequences, about a sixth of which show up once; around 6% is in the top ten. The sample comes from a study of patients and donors after allogeneic stem cell transplantation. The length of the CDR3 is 18 residues. The V gene's germline CDR1 is SGHAT and CDR2 FQNNGV. V shed 2 bases and J 2 bases; nucleotides not matched to a gene: 11. This TCR was sampled from a human donor who was either an allogeneic HSCT recipient or a stem cell or donor lymphocyte infusion donor (not recorded which). It is not recorded whose cells these are; they may come from a transplant donor. Sequencing input: blood, either unsorted or a sorted T cell fraction (not recorded which). This chain links TRBV11-2 with TRBJ2-2, with 7 bases matching TRBD2. The DNA for the CDR3 is TGTGCCAGCAGCTTATTGGTGGGGCGGGAGCCAAACACCGGGGAGCTGTTTTTT. Amino acids: CASSLLVGREPNTGELFF.